The text below deals with one T cell receptor beta chain. The antigen remains undetermined. Germline values: CDR1 SGHTA, CDR2 FQGTGA. The length of the CDR3 is 15 residues. The J segment lost 6 bases and the V segment lost 4 bases, leaving 6 bases of the junction unmatched. These data are taken from a study of cytomegalovirus exposure and HLA in healthy donors. Whole-study findings and limits: Later analysis showed TCR association rates varying by HLA locus, highest for DRB1 and lowest for HLA-C. A highly shared variant cluster was judged a likely technical artifact. An analysis was carried out later, and it reportedly showed fewer N-insertions in an Asian-associated ancestry cluster than the approximately 610-donor mean.

With 60 Vbeta and 13 Jbeta primers, the PCR was carried out. Libraries were prepared by immunoSEQ multiplex PCR; TCRdb keeps only in-frame clonotypes and omits some of them. Reported are 29,000 or so clones; the ten largest clones contain 0.71%. Healthy bone marrow donors made up the donors. This clonotype was obtained from a man aged 25 to 40 in good health and CMV-seronegative. The genes are TRBV7-3 and TRBJ1-2, with 12 bases identical to TRBD1. The sample was PBMCs. The DNA of the CDR3 is TGTGCCAGCAGCTCTGCCGGGACAGGGGGCCATGGCTACACCTTC. Translating it yields CASSSAGTGGHGYTF.